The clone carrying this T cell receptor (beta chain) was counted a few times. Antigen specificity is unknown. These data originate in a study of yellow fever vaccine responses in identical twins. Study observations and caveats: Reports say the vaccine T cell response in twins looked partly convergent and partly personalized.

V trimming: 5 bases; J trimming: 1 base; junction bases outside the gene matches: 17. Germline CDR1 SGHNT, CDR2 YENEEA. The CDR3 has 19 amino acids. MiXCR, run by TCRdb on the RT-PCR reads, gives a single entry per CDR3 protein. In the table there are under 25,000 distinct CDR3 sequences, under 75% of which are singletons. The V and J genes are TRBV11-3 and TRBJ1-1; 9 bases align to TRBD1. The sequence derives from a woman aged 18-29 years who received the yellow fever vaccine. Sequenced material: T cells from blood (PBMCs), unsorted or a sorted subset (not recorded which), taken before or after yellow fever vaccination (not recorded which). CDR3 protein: CASSEQIFGDRDTNTEAFF. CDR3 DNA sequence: TGTGCCAGCAGCGAACAAATTTTCGGGGACAGGGATACGAACACTGAAGCTTTCTTT.